A single sample gave rise to the 26 T cell receptor beta chains below, sequenced in a study of T cell repertoires in cytomegalovirus infection. TCRdb passed the reads through MiXCR, listing each CDR3 protein once. The table records about 830,000 distinct CDR3 sequences, about 31% of them present only once. These receptors are not linked to any known antigen. Source: cultured CD8+ T cells from PBMCs, taken from culture after CMV antigen stimulation. The receptors originated from a human donor in good health (CMV status not recorded). Some clones in this sample may be carry-over from other donors' samples.

This chain uses TRBV7-9 with TRBJ1-5; D gene unclear. This CDR3 contains 17 residues. V lost 0 bases and J lost 3, with 15 bases in between. The germline V gene has CDR1 SEHNR and CDR2 FQNEAQ (reference sequence). CDR3 sequence (DNA): TGTGCCAGCAGCTTAGCGCTGGGGTGGGAGAACAATCAGCCCCAGCATTTT. Translating it yields CASSLALGWENNQPQHF. The variable domain in full, with the rest retrieved from reference TRBV7-9 and TRBJ1-5, is DTGVSQNPRHKITKRGQNVTFRCDPISEHNRLYWYRQTLGQGPEFLTYFQNEAQLEKSRLLSDRFSAERPKGSFSTLEIQRTEQGDSAMYLCASSLALGWENNQPQHFGDGTRLSIL.

This clonotype showed up many times. The chain carries TRBV7-2 and TRBJ2-1; 10 positions agree with TRBD2. The V segment lost 6 bases and the J segment 0 bases; nucleotides outside the gene matches: 2. Germline V lookup: CDR1 SGHTA, CDR2 FQGNSA. The CDR3 consists of 15 residues. The CDR3 sequence: CASSPSGGSYNEQFF. The CDR3 DNA sequence: TGTGCCAGCAGTCCTAGCGGGGGCTCCTACAATGAGCAGTTCTTC.

This clonotype was detected a few times. The chain uses TRBV19 and TRBJ2-1; D not certain. Trimming cost V 6 bases and J 14 bases, with 20 bases left between them. The CDR3 extends over 13 amino acids. Germline loops: CDR1 LNHDA, CDR2 SQIVND (reference sequence). CDR3 amino acids: CASRTSSPLVKFF. The CDR3 DNA is TGTGCCAGTAGAACTTCCTCTCCCCTTGTGAAGTTCTTC.

This clonotype was counted many times. The chain employs TRBV7-6 and TRBJ2-7; a possible D gene is TRBD2 (6 bases). This CDR3 has 17 amino acids. Trimming cost V 2 bases and J 4 bases, with 21 bases left between them. Germline V gene lookup returns CDR1 SGHVS and CDR2 FNYEAQ. CDR3 protein: CASSLPSSGGIKYEQYF. CDR3 bases: TGTGCCAGCAGCTTACCCTCTTCCGGGGGTATTAAGTACGAGCAGTACTTC. Drawing the rest from reference TRBV7-6 and TRBJ2-7, the complete variable domain is GAGVSQSPRYKVTKRGQDVALRCDPISGHVSLYWYRQALGQGPEFLTYFNYEAQQDKSGLPNDRFSAERPEGSISTLTIQRTEQRDSAMYRCASSLPSSGGIKYEQYFGPGTRLTVT.

This sequence joins TRBV7-9 and TRBJ2-7; no firm D call. The germline CDR1 and CDR2 sequences are SEHNR and FQNEAQ (reference sequence). Trimming took 2 bases from V and 7 from J, leaving 9 bases between them. The CDR3 consists of 12 residues. This CDR3 is CASSLLVWEQYF. CDR3 sequence (DNA): TGTGCCAGCAGCTTATTGGTGTGGGAGCAGTACTTC.

This clonotype was picked up many times. The rearrangement links TRBV5-6 to TRBJ2-3, with a tentative D call TRBD2 (5 bases). The CDR3 has 16 residues. Germline V gives CDR1 SGHDT, CDR2 YYEEEE. V was trimmed by 0 bases and J by 0 bases, leaving 11 bases between them. CDR3 residues: CASSLAVRTSTDTQYF. DNA for the CDR3: TGTGCCAGCAGCTTGGCCGTCAGGACTAGCACAGATACGCAGTATTTT.

This chain joins TRBV6-1 and TRBJ1-4; 7 bases fit TRBD1. This CDR3 region has 14 residues. CDR1 is MNHNS and CDR2 is SASEGT in the germline V gene. J lost 7 bases, V lost 6 bases, and 8 bases had no gene match. The CDR3 reads CASRKDRQLEKLFF. The CDR3 bases are TGTGCCAGCAGGAAGGACAGGCAGCTTGAAAAACTGTTTTTT.

The chain has TRBV25-1 and TRBJ1-4; TRBD1 aligns across 8 bases. The junction had 15 bases not matched to a gene; V was cut back by 1 base and J by 11 bases. The CDR3 has 17 residues. Germline V CDR1 and CDR2: MGHDK, SYGVNS. The chain's CDR3 is CASSESPQGDVLWKLFF. In nucleotides, the CDR3 is TGTGCCAGCAGTGAATCCCCACAGGGGGACGTGTTGTGGAAACTGTTTTTT.

There are a few counts of this clonotype. The rearrangement links TRBV27 to TRBJ1-2; D is perhaps TRBD1 (6 bases). The CDR3 runs 13 residues. Germline V CDR1 and CDR2: MNHEY, SMNVEV (reference sequence). Trimming shortened V by 5 bases and J by 8 bases, and 15 bases separated the two germline ends. The CDR3 protein is CASSPTGKRGYTF. Written as DNA, the CDR3 is TGTGCCAGCAGTCCCACAGGGAAAAGGGGCTACACCTTC.

The chain employs TRBV6-2 or TRBV6-3 and TRBJ2-2; TRBD2 is a possible D gene (6 bases). Trimming removed 2 bases from V and 5 bases from J, with 9 bases in between. The germline V gene encodes CDR1 MNHEY and CDR2 SVGEGT. The CDR3 runs to 14 residues. CDR3 sequence (DNA): TGTGCCAGCAGTTACGGGGGGTGGACCGGGGAGCTGTTTTTT. It codes for CASSYGGWTGELFF.

V is TRBV12-3 or TRBV12-4 and J is TRBJ1-5; TRBD1 matches 10 bases. The V segment lost 5 bases and the J segment 9 bases; nucleotides outside the gene matches: 10. The CDR3 loop spans 15 amino acids. The CDR3 region is CASSIGTGELSPQHF. The DNA of the CDR3 is TGTGCCAGCAGTATCGGGACAGGGGAGCTGTCGCCCCAGCATTTT.

The chain combines TRBV27 with TRBJ2-1; 9 bases are a match to TRBD1. CDR3 length: 15 residues. Trimming took 6 bases from V and 8 from J; bases not matched to a gene: 11. Germline CDR1 and CDR2: MNHEY and SMNVEV (reference sequence). CDR3 sequence: CASSGRDRAADEQFF. In nucleotides, the CDR3 is TGTGCCAGCAGCGGCCGGGACAGGGCCGCCGATGAGCAGTTCTTC.

This chain uses TRBV10-2 with TRBJ2-7; 7 bases match TRBD2. The CDR3 spans 14 residues. Germline V gene lookup returns CDR1 WSHSY and CDR2 SAAADI. The V and J ends lost 8 bases and 2 bases, in that order; junction bases with no gene match: 9. The CDR3 is CASAAGLSPYEQYF. CDR3 coding DNA: TGCGCCAGCGCCGCGGGACTATCCCCCTACGAGCAGTACTTC.

This clonotype was seen ten or more times. The J gene is TRBJ2-7, the V gene TRBV7-8; the match to TRBD1 covers 7 bases. The trim removed 1 base at V and 0 bases at J, leaving 6 bases unmatched. The CDR3 sequence is 16 residues long. Germline CDR1 reads SGHVS; CDR2 reads FQNEAQ. The CDR3 sequence: CASSLVYRDSSYEQYF. The CDR3 DNA follows: TGTGCCAGCAGCTTAGTTTATAGGGACAGCTCCTACGAGCAGTACTTC.

Regarding this clonotype: This may come from a read error, since a much larger clone is one base off. V usage is TRBV27 and J usage is TRBJ2-2, with no clear D. The CDR3 totals 14 residues. The germline V gene encodes CDR1 MNHEY and CDR2 SMNVEV (reference sequence). The DNA for the CDR3 is TGTGTCAGCAGTTTTGGGCAGTACACCGGGGAGCTGTTTTTT. Translating it yields CVSSFGQYTGELFF.

At least ten counts were recorded for this clonotype. The gene calls are TRBV12-3 or TRBV12-4 and TRBJ1-3; tentative D call: TRBD1 (6 bases). The CDR3 sequence is 15 residues long. Deletions cut 5 bases from V and 4 bases from J, with 15 bases between. The DNA of the CDR3 is TGTGCCAGCAGTCCCCCTGGGGGCAGCGGAAACACCATATATTTT. Protein sequence: CASSPPGGSGNTIYF.

This clonotype was counted only a few times. The rearrangement links TRBV27 to TRBJ2-2, with TRBD1 matching over 7 bases. J gave up 0 bases and V 0 bases, and 4 bases lay outside the gene matches. Germline assignment: CDR1 MNHEY and CDR2 SMNVEV (reference sequence). This CDR3 spans 17 amino acids. The CDR3 is CASSLSPGTANTGELFF. The CDR3 DNA reads as TGTGCCAGCAGTTTATCACCAGGGACAGCGAACACCGGGGAGCTGTTTTTT.

The chain couples TRBV2 to TRBJ2-2; 10 bases fit TRBD1. The germline V gene encodes CDR1 SNHLY and CDR2 FYNNEI. The CDR3 runs to 17 residues. V lost 7 bases and J lost 6; bases outside the gene matches: 14. CDR3 loop: CASIRGMGQGLPGELFF. The CDR3 nucleotides read TGTGCCAGCATCAGGGGGATGGGACAGGGGCTTCCCGGGGAGCTGTTTTTT.

The chain has TRBV19 and TRBJ2-1; 11 bases map to TRBD1. The CDR3 consists of 13 residues. In germline, CDR1 is LNHDA, CDR2 SQIVND (reference sequence). Losses at the gene ends were 5 bases for V and 9 bases for J; bases not matched to a gene: 3. The CDR3 reads CASSPGTGGEQFF. The CDR3 coding sequence is TGTGCCAGTAGTCCCGGGACAGGGGGTGAGCAGTTCTTC.

Only a few counts were recorded for this clonotype. Here the CDR3 DNA reads TGCGCCAGCAGTCACTGGGGACTAGCGTACTACAATGAGCAGTTCTTC. It specifies CASSHWGLAYYNEQFF. V and J are TRBV23-1 and TRBJ2-1; 10 bases align to TRBD2. TRBV23-1 is treated as an ORF (open reading frame) with a function not yet certain. V was pared by 3 bases and J by 3 bases, with 5 bases of the junction left unmatched. The CDR3 covers 16 residues.

This clonotype was detected only a few times. This chain connects TRBV7-4 to TRBJ2-7, with 13 bases that match TRBD2. This CDR3 contains 16 residues. CDR1 and CDR2 (germline): SGHVT, SQSDAQ. DNA of the CDR3: TGTGCCAGCAGTTTAGGACTAGCGGGGGCCTCCTACGAGCAGTACGTC. Its protein product is CASSLGLAGASYEQYV.

The chain employs TRBV29-1 and TRBJ2-4; D ambiguous. CDR1 is SQVTM and CDR2 is ANQGSEA in the germline V gene. There are 15 residues in the CDR3. V lost 0 bases and J lost 0, with 9 bases in between. The CDR3 is CSVEEAVLAKNIQYF. The DNA of the CDR3 is TGCAGCGTTGAAGAGGCAGTCCTAGCCAAAAACATTCAGTACTTC. Full variable domain (remainder filled in from reference TRBV29-1 and TRBJ2-4): SAVISQKPSRDICQRGTSLTIQCQVDSQVTMMFWYRQQPGQSLTLIATANQGSEATYESGFVIDKFPISRPNLTFSTLTVSNMSPEDSSIYLCSVEEAVLAKNIQYFGAGTRLSVL.

This clonotype was seen a few times. The chain is built from TRBV5-4 and TRBJ1-2; a weak D match, TRBD1 (5 bases). From germline, CDR1 is SGHNT and CDR2 YYREEE (reference sequence). The CDR3 is 15 residues long. Between the trimmed V and J ends, which lost 0 bases and 5 bases, there was a span of 14 bases. This CDR3 is CASSLADATVYGYTF. The CDR3 DNA reads as TGTGCCAGCAGCTTGGCCGACGCGACAGTTTATGGCTACACCTTC. Full variable domain (missing parts from reference TRBV5-4 and TRBJ1-2): ETGVTQSPTHLIKTRGQQVTLRCSSQSGHNTVSWYQQALGQGPQFIFQYYREEENGRGNFPPRFSGLQFPNYSSELNVNALELDDSALYLCASSLADATVYGYTFGSGTRLTVV.

In the case of this clonotype: This CDR3 is missing its conserved last phenylalanine or tryptophan, likely due to a read error. The chain employs TRBV12-3 or TRBV12-4 and TRBJ2-5; D unclear. The CDR3 has 12 amino acids. The germline V and J ends were trimmed by 5 bases and 9 bases, with 13 bases remaining between them. CDR3 in amino acids: CASSPRSWSQYS. The CDR3 DNA reads as TGTGCCAGCAGTCCGAGGAGTTGGTCCCAGTACTCC.

V is TRBV12-3 or TRBV12-4 and J is TRBJ1-2; TRBD1 aligns across 7 bases. There are 15 residues in the CDR3. The V and J ends lost 6 bases and 4 bases, in that order; junction bases with no gene match: 11. The CDR3 nucleotides are TGTGCCAGCAGGGACGACAGGGAGGATGCCTATGGCTACACCTTC. Amino acid sequence: CASRDDREDAYGYTF.

This clonotype was detected only a few times. This rearrangement joins TRBV27 to TRBJ2-1; a weak D match, TRBD1 (6 bases). The V and J ends lost 5 bases and 1 base respectively, with 18 bases between them. The V gene's germline CDR1 is MNHEY and CDR2 SMNVEV (reference sequence). The CDR3 totals 17 residues. DNA for the CDR3: TGTGCCAGCAGTCTAACCCCGGGACACCGGTCCTACAATGAGCAGTTCTTC. Translating it yields CASSLTPGHRSYNEQFF.